This TCR beta chain was documented in a study of cytomegalovirus exposure and HLA in healthy donors. Study summary: HLA-typed donors were the source of some 85 million unique TCRs, which an early data release held.

As to this clone: Antigen unknown.

Per the germline V gene, CDR1 is SGHRS and CDR2 is YFSETQ. V was shortened by 5 bases and J by 4 bases, with 18 bases between the two germline ends. The CDR3 is 15 residues long. Study conclusions and caveats: In a later analysis, TCR beta V- and J-gene trimming was associated with a missense DCLRE1C variant.

Use of 60 Vbeta and 13 Jbeta primers characterized the PCR. The table came from immunoSEQ multiplex PCR; TCRdb's copy has only in-frame clones and leaves some out. The data show about 140,000 clones, about 80% seen once. The TCR originated in a woman in her forties in good health and CMV-seronegative. This chain links TRBV5-1 with TRBJ2-5; a weak D match, TRBD2 (7 bases). The specimen was PBMCs. The CDR3 reads CASRVGGTTRETQYF. The CDR3 DNA reads as TGCGCCAGCAGGGTGGGGGGGACAACTAGAGAGACCCAGTACTTC.